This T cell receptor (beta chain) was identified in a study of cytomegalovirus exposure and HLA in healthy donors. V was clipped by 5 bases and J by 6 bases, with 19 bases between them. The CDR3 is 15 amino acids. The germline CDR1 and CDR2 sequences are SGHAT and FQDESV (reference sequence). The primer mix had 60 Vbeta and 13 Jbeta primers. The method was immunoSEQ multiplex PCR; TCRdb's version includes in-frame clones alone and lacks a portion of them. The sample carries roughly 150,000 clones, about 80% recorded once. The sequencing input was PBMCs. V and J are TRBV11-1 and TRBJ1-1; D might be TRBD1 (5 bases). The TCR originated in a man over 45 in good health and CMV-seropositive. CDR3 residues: CASSTQGIGYAEAFF. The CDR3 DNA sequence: TGTGCCAGCAGCACCCAGGGTATCGGGTACGCTGAAGCTTTCTTT.